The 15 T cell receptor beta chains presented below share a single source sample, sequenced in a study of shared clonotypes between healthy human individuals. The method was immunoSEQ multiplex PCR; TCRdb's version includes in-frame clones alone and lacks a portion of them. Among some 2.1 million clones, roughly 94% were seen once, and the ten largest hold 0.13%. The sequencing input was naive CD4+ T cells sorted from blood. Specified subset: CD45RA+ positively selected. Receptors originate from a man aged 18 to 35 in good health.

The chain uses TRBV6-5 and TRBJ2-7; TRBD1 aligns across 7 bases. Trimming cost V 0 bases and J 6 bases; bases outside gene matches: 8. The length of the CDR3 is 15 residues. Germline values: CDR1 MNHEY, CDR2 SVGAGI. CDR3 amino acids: CASSYSGTVAGEQYF. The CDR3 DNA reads TGTGCCAGCAGTTACTCGGGGACAGTAGCTGGCGAGCAGTACTTC.

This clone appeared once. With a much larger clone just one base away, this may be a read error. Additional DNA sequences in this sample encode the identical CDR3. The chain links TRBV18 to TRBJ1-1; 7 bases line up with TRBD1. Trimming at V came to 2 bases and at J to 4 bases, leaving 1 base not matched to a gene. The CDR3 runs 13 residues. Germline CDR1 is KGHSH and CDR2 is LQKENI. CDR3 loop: CASSPDRVTEAFF. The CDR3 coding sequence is TGTGCCAGCTCACCAGACAGGGTCACTGAAGCTTTCTTT.

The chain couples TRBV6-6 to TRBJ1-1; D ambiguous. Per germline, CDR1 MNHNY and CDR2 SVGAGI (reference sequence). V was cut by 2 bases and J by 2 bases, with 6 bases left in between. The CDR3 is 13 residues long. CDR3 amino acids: CASSYPPNTEAFF. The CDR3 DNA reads TGTGCCAGCAGTTACCCCCCAAACACTGAAGCTTTCTTT.

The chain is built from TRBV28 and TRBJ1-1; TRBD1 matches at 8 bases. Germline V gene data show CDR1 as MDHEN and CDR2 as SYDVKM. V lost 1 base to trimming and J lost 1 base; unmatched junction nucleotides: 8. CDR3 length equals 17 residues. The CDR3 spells CASSLSAGTGTNTEAFF. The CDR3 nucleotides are TGTGCCAGCAGTTTATCCGCTGGGACAGGTACGAACACTGAAGCTTTCTTT.

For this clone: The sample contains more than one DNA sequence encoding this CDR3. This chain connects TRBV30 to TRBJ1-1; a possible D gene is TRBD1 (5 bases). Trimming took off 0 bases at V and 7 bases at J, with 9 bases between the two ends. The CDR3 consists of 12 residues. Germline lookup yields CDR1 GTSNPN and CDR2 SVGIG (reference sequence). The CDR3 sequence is CAWSVQGVEAFF. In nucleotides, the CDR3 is TGTGCCTGGAGTGTACAAGGGGTTGAAGCTTTCTTT.

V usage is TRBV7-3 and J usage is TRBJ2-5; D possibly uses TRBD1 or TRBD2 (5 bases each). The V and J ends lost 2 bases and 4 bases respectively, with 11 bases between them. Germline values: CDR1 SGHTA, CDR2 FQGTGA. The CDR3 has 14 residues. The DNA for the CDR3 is TGTGCCAGCAGCTTAGGGGGTGCTCCAGAGACCCAGTACTTC. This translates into CASSLGGAPETQYF.

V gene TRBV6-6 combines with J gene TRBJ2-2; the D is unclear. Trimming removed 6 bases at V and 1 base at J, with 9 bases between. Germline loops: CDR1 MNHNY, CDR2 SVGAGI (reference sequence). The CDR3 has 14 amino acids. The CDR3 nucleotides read TGTGCCAGCAGCCTCAGACAGAACACCGGGGAGCTGTTTTTT. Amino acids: CASSLRQNTGELFF.

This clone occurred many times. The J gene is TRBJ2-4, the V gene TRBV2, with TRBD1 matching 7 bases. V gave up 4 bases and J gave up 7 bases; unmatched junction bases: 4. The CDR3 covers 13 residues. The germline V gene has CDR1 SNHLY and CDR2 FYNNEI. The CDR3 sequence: CASSVGQRNIQYF. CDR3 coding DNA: TGTGCCAGCAGTGTGGGACAGCGGAACATTCAGTACTTC.

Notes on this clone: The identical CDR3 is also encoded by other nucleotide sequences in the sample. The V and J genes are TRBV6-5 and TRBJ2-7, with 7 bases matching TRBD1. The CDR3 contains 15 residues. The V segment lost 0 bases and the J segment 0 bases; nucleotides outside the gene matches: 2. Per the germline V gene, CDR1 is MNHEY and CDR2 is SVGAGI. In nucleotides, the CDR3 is TGTGCCAGCAGTTACTCCTGGACAGGCTCCTACGAGCAGTACTTC. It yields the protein CASSYSWTGSYEQYF.

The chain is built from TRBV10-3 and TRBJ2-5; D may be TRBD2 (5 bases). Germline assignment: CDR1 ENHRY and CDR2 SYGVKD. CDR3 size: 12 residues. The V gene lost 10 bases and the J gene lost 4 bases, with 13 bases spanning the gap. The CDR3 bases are TGTGCCACCCAGGACGGAGGAGAGACCCAGTACTTC. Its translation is CATQDGGETQYF.

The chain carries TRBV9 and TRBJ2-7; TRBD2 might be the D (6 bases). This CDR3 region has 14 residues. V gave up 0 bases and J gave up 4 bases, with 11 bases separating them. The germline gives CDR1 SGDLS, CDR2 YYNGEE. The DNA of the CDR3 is TGTGCCAGCAGCGTAGAGGAGGGAGCTTACGAGCAGTACTTC. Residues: CASSVEEGAYEQYF.

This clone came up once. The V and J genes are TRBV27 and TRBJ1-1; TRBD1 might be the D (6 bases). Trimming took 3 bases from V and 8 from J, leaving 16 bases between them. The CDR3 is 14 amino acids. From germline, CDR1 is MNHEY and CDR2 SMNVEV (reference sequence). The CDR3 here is CASSFLHDRTEAFF. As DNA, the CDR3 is TGTGCCAGCAGTTTTTTGCACGACAGGACCGAAGCTTTCTTT.

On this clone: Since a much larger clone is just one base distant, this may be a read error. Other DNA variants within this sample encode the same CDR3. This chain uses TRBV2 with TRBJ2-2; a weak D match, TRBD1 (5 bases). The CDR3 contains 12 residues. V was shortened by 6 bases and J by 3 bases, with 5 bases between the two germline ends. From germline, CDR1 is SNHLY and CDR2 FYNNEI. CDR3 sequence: CASSRDTGELFF. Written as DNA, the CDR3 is TGTGCCAGCAGCAGGGACACCGGGGAGCTGTTTTTT. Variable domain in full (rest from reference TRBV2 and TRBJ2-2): EPEVTQTPSHQVTQMGQEVILRCVPISNHLYFYWYRQILGQKVEFLVSFYNNEISEKSEIFDDQFSVERPDGSNFTLKIRSTKLEDSAMYFCASSRDTGELFFGEGSRLTVL.

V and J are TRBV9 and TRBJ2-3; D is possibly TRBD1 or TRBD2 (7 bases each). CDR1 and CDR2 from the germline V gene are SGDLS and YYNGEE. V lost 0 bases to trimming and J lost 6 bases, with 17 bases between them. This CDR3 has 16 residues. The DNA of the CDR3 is TGTGCCAGCAGCGTAGCCCAGGGGGGGTTAGGGGATACGCAGTATTTT. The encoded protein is CASSVAQGGLGDTQYF.

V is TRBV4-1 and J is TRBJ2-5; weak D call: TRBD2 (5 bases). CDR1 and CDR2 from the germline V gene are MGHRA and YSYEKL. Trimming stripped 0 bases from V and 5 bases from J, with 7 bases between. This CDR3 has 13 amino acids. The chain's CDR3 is CASSQDWEETQYF. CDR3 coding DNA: TGCGCCAGCAGCCAAGATTGGGAGGAGACCCAGTACTTC.